This T cell receptor (beta chain) appears in the sequencing data of a study of blood T cells in healthy people across ages (dated by TCRdb to between 2014 and 2016). Regarding the research as a whole: In model experiments, roughly one uniquely barcoded TCR beta cDNA molecule per two T cells was captured by template switching. The study measured age-related changes in TCR beta repertoire diversity using deep sequencing normalized with unique cDNA molecular identifiers. Four age groups were formed from the donors: young (average approximately 17 years), middle-aged (approximately 40), aged (more than 55) and long-lived (about 75). To avoid experimental bias, donors of different ages were distributed randomly across sequencing lanes. Using the same blood draw, the study looked at two additional independent replicas of 1 million unique cDNA reads for two donors, one aged 18 to 30 and the other aged 80 or older. Here is what the overall study found, with its caveats: Total diversity estimates from one million sequenced T cells were considered lower bounds and underestimates. The percentage of naive T cells measured by flow cytometry correlated strongly with observed TCR beta diversity. Compared with the aged group, the long-lived group had more naive CD4+ T cells, fewer expanded clones and increased TCR diversity, suggesting age selection. As age increased, observed TCR beta diversity per million T cells dropped in a roughly linear way, and a significant reduction was already evident by age 40. Because donor CMV infection status was unknown, age-related changes in expanded clonotypes were potentially confounded. Because profiling used bulk unsorted PBMCs, naive and antigen-experienced compartments could not be compared conclusively.

A remark on this clonotype: Its antigen has not been determined. No base quality values were provided; no much bigger clone lies one nucleotide off.

The CDR3 covers 13 residues, taking in both the cysteine and the phenylalanine. The sequence is cut down to CDR3 DNA, 39 bases in frame from base 1. V was cut back by 8 bases and J by 6 bases, leaving a gap of 17 bases between them. Reading the germline V gene gives CDR1 WSHSY and CDR2 SAAADI. The library was obtained by 5' RACE. Sequencing used an Illumina HiSeq 2500. A second roughly 7 to 11 cycle PCR used a sample-barcoded 5' primer and a J-beta primer mix. A unique molecular identifier was introduced onto each TCR beta cDNA molecule by a template-switch 5' adaptor carrying 12 random nucleotides. At least 3 million CDR3-containing paired-end reads were obtained from each sample. First-strand cDNA synthesis was performed from all RNA using the Mint cDNA synthesis kit, with priming by a TRBC-specific oligonucleotide. Following uracil-DNA glycosylase treatment, a first 18-cycle PCR with universal primers M1SS and BC2_uni_R was performed on all cDNA. From the authors' description of their analysis: Normalization of each sample was performed by random selection of 1 million high-quality reads, each carrying a distinct molecular identifier. Reads with shared molecular identifiers were discarded instead of being binned into consensus sequences. CDR3 identification, clonotype clustering and error correction used MiTCR with a Q25 quality threshold and the strictest error-elimination algorithm. A nonparametric unseen species model with Euler transformation was used to estimate a lower bound on total TCR beta diversity. In-frame beta chains were kept once TCRdb had trimmed the public reads at Q25 with fastp and called clones with MiXCR. Each CDR3 protein appears once, grouped with its most common genes and DNA. For this entry, the V and J calls and clone size follow TCRdb and not the study's own pipeline. Recorded for this sample are about 1,600,000 distinct CDR3 sequences; 40% to 50% of them occurred a single time. Less than 8% of the sample is held by the ten biggest clonotypes.

Donors were a few dozen systemically healthy Caucasian individuals from Russia aged roughly 6 to 100 years. About 10 milliliters of peripheral blood were collected from each donor into EDTA-treated Vacutainer tubes. Ficoll-Paque density-gradient centrifugation was used to isolate PBMCs, with at least 7 million per sample. Total RNA, at least 5.5 micrograms per sample, was extracted from PBMCs with Trizol reagent. The percentages of naive CD45RAhigh/CD27high T cells were determined by flow cytometry on a PBMC aliquot from every donor. The source material was blood. The TCR comes from a woman aged 18 to 35 in good health. The chain links TRBV10-2 with TRBJ2-7, and the D gene may be TRBD2, 6 bases matching. The DNA sequence is TGCGCCAGCTGGGGACTCCGGGGCTCCGAGCAGTACTTC. This encodes CASWGLRGSEQYF.